The source of this TCR beta chain is a study of blood T cell repertoires in COVID-19. Sequencing was performed with immunoSEQ multiplex PCR; in TCRdb, only in-frame clones are kept and a portion is missing. The sample has fewer than 350,000 clones; 85% to 90% are singletons. Participants came from some 26 US areas, aged roughly 18 to 89 years. The CDR3 is 15 residues long. Deletions cut 0 bases from V and 4 bases from J, with 12 bases between. V is TRBV23-1 and J is TRBJ1-2; no reliable D call. TRBV23-1 belongs to the ORF category, with a function that is uncertain. The receptor comes from a woman aged 55-70 years in a cohort exposed to, infected with or recovered from COVID-19 (not recorded which). Sample: PBMCs or T cells enriched from blood (not recorded which). The chain's CDR3 is CASSQSSQPFYGYTF. DNA of the CDR3: TGCGCCAGCAGTCAATCTTCACAACCTTTCTATGGCTACACCTTC.